One and the same sample provided the 7 T cell receptor beta chains below, sequenced in a study of T cells in Graves' hyperthyroidism and ophthalmopathy. RNA transcripts served as the template for amplifying TCR beta CDR3 regions. The HTBI primer set was used in a first-round RT-PCR of the TCR CDR3. MiXCR was run by TCRdb on the multiplex PCR reads, yielding one entry per CDR3 protein. The sample contains under 400,000 distinct CDR3 sequences, over 11% of which appear only once. Sequenced sample: blood. Every receptor here comes from a woman aged 55-69 years with Graves' hyperthyroidism.

In this sample, this clonotype turned up many times. The V and J genes are TRBV5-1 and TRBJ2-3; 10 bases agree with TRBD2. The CDR3 has 16 amino acids. Germline CDR1 is SGHRS and CDR2 is YFSETQ. The V segment lost 4 bases and the J segment 5 bases; nucleotides outside the gene matches: 10. The CDR3 spells CASSIGTSAWGDTQYF. The CDR3 coding sequence is TGCGCCAGCAGCATTGGGACTAGCGCTTGGGGAGATACGCAGTATTTT.

This clonotype was counted at least ten times. The chain joins TRBV9 to TRBJ2-1; 7 nucleotides align to TRBD1. This CDR3 contains 15 residues. V lost 4 bases, J lost 4 bases, and 8 bases stayed unmatched. CDR1 and CDR2 from the germline V gene are SGDLS and YYNGEE. The CDR3: CASSPTGTEYNEQFF. In nucleotides, the CDR3 is TGTGCCAGCAGCCCAACCGGGACAGAATACAATGAGCAGTTCTTC.

This clonotype was recorded a few times. The V gene is TRBV7-9, the J gene TRBJ2-5; 7 bases map to TRBD1. CDR3 length equals 14 residues. Per the germline V gene, CDR1 is SEHNR and CDR2 is FQNEAQ (reference sequence). V lost 6 bases and J lost 2; bases outside the gene matches: 6. The CDR3 DNA follows: TGTGCCAGCAGGCGGACAGGAGCTCAAGAGACCCAGTACTTC. It codes for CASRRTGAQETQYF.

This clonotype was recorded at least ten times. The V gene is TRBV6-1, the J gene TRBJ1-2; 10 bases map to TRBD1. V gave up 3 bases and J gave up 7 bases; unmatched junction bases: 5. Germline lookup yields CDR1 MNHNS and CDR2 SASEGT. CDR3 length: 14 residues. The CDR3 spells CASSDDRGRLGYTF. CDR3 coding DNA: TGTGCCAGCAGTGATGACAGGGGGCGTCTTGGCTACACCTTC.

The J gene is TRBJ2-2, the V gene TRBV18; 9 bases line up with TRBD1. Germline CDR1 and CDR2: KGHSH and LQKENI. V gave up 0 bases and J gave up 5 bases; unmatched junction bases: 13. The CDR3 consists of 19 residues. The CDR3 DNA reads TGTGCCAGCTCACCACCGTACTCGTTTCGACAGGGGGAGACCGGGGAGCTGTTTTTT. The encoded protein is CASSPPYSFRQGETGELFF.

This clonotype came up many times. The chain has TRBV2 and TRBJ2-1; D is ambiguous. The V end was cut by 6 bases, the J end by 3 bases, with 9 bases between. The length of the CDR3 is 13 residues. In germline, CDR1 is SNHLY, CDR2 FYNNEI. The DNA for the CDR3 is TGTGCCAGCAGAGCGCCCTACTACAATGAGCAGTTCTTC. Translated: CASRAPYYNEQFF.

The chain carries TRBV28 and TRBJ2-7; TRBD1 is a possible D gene (5 bases). CDR3 size: 16 residues. The V end was cut by 4 bases, the J end by 2 bases, with 18 bases between. The germline V gene encodes CDR1 MDHEN and CDR2 SYDVKM. DNA for the CDR3: TGTGCCAGCAGTTCCCGGGTTCAGGGCCGACCCTACGAGCAGTACTTC. Protein sequence: CASSSRVQGRPYEQYF.